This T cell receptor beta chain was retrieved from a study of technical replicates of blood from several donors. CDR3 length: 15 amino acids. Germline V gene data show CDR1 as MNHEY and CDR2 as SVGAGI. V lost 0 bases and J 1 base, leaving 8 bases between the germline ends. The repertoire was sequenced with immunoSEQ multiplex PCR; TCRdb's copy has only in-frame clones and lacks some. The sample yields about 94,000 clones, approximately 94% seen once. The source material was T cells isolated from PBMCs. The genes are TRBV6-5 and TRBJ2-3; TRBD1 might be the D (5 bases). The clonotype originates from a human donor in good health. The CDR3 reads CASSYSQGGTDTQYF. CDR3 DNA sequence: TGTGCCAGCAGTTACTCTCAGGGTGGCACAGATACGCAGTATTTT.